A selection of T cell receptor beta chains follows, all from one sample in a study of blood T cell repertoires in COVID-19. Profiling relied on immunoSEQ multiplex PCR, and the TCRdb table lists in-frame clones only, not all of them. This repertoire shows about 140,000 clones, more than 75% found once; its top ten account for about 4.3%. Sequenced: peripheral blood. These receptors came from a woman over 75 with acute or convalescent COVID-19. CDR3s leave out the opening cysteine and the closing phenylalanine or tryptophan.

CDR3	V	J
ATSAWTGDGYEQY	TRBV24-1	TRBJ2-7
ASSLNRETTNYGYT	TRBV7-2	TRBJ1-2
ASSEGWRNQPQH	TRBV2	TRBJ1-5
ASSYQGPGSNSPLH	TRBV6-6	TRBJ1-6
SASYTTSGRSQF	TRBV20-1	TRBJ2-1
ASSPLGAENYGYT	TRBV18	TRBJ1-2
SVAEGDEKLF	TRBV29-1	TRBJ1-4
ASSLAYNEQF	TRBV9	TRBJ2-1
ASGYYSNQPQH	TRBV27	TRBJ1-5
ASSPFSGSTDTQY	TRBV18	TRBJ2-3
ARGLAGFNEQF	TRBV12-3/TRBV12-4	TRBJ2-1
ASSPDRRFGYT	TRBV5-1	TRBJ1-2
ASSFRQGGTEAF	TRBV5-1	TRBJ1-1
ASSPPVTGTDTQY	TRBV18	TRBJ2-3
ASSLTQGAETQY	TRBV7-9	TRBJ2-5
ASSTTSRSYNEQF	TRBV7-9	TRBJ2-1
ASTVAGGLRDTQY	TRBV6-5	TRBJ2-3
ASSLDSDTQY	TRBV5-1	TRBJ2-3
ASSLHDWYNEQF	TRBV7-3	TRBJ2-1
ASSPMGLESGELF	TRBV11-2	TRBJ2-2
ASRQTGYNQPQH	TRBV6-5	TRBJ1-5
ASSQEGRGYTDTQY	TRBV4-2	TRBJ2-3
ASSDSEGSLGYT	TRBV5-1	TRBJ1-2
ASSLRLSINEQF	TRBV2	TRBJ2-1
ASSLEAATYEQY	TRBV3-1/TRBV3-2	TRBJ2-7
ASSLGTQTYEQY	TRBV5-1	TRBJ2-7
ASSEAGRGPDPNYGYT	TRBV2	TRBJ1-2
ASSPGTGYFGYT	TRBV7-9	TRBJ1-2
ASSGRGRGVGSQY	TRBV28	TRBJ2-5
ASSVDTTNTGELF	TRBV9	TRBJ2-2
ASSIPTETNQPQH	TRBV19	TRBJ1-5
ASSQFGQGLIEQY	TRBV14	TRBJ2-7
ASSGVWGQAFTEAF	TRBV6-1	TRBJ1-1
ASSPLGGSYNEQF	TRBV5-1	TRBJ2-1
ASSDSVDQGETQY	TRBV5-1	TRBJ2-5
ASSHHTGGRETQY	TRBV3-1/TRBV3-2	TRBJ2-5
ATGSGPTYEQY	TRBV24-1	TRBJ2-7
ASSRGTGGSYGYT	TRBV7-9	TRBJ1-2
ASSQGQRGETQY	TRBV3-1/TRBV3-2	TRBJ2-5
ASSRGTGLLDYGYT	TRBV4-1	TRBJ1-2
ATRGLANTGELF	TRBV15	TRBJ2-2
ASSRDGGSNTEAF	TRBV7-9	TRBJ1-1
ASSLGPNYGYT	TRBV5-5	TRBJ1-2
ASSYRSRATEAF	TRBV6-5	TRBJ1-1
ASSSISGNKPLGSYNEQF	TRBV28	TRBJ2-1
ASSQDGIITEGWETQY	TRBV4-2	TRBJ2-5
ASSPWRPNEKLF	TRBV6-6	TRBJ1-4
ASSSLGLGGNTIY	TRBV5-6	TRBJ1-3
ASSLAGGLDEQF	TRBV10-1	TRBJ2-1
ASSAPETGVTGELF	TRBV19	TRBJ2-2
ASSEDSRYT	TRBV6-1	TRBJ1-2
ASSVQVSAKNIQY	TRBV28	TRBJ2-4
ANSRDSATNEKLF	TRBV28	TRBJ1-4
ASSLVDQPQH	TRBV5-8	TRBJ1-5
ASSGGTSGGEVIQY	TRBV5-1	TRBJ2-4
ASNGGQNYGYT	TRBV2	TRBJ1-2
ASNINRVTEAF	TRBV2	TRBJ1-1
ASSPAGQNFYGYT	TRBV7-2	TRBJ1-2